The present T cell receptor beta chain was sequenced within a study of blood T cell repertoires in COVID-19. The CDR3 has 14 amino acids. Germline trimming cut 3 bases from V and 8 bases from J; bases unmatched to any gene: 6. Germline CDR1 reads LNHDA; CDR2 reads SQIVND (reference sequence). This clone has a count of ten or more. Measured with immunoSEQ multiplex PCR; TCRdb has only the in-frame clones, and not every one. Of 180,000 or so clones listed, more than 75% are singletons. The TCR sequence derives from a man aged 55 to 70 who had been exposed to COVID-19. The sequencing input was PBMCs or T cells enriched from blood (not recorded which). This rearrangement joins TRBV19 to TRBJ2-1, with TRBD1 matching over 8 bases. CDR3 bases: TGTGCCAGTAGTATCATGGACAGGGCTTATGAGCAGTTCTTC. This codes for CASSIMDRAYEQFF.